This is a list of T cell receptor beta chains from one sample in a study of cytomegalovirus exposure and HLA in healthy donors. The table came from immunoSEQ multiplex PCR; TCRdb's copy has only in-frame clones and leaves some out. The sample has 150,000 to 200,000 clones; roughly 81% are singletons. Sample: PBMCs. These TCRs come from a young woman in good health and CMV-seropositive. Each CDR3 is given with its conserved first and last residue. The order of the fields is V gene, J gene, D gene, clone size, CDR3 DNA, CDR3 protein. A D gene is named only where the DNA matches it firmly. Not all rows give a size; the values are once, few, many and, for expanded clones, a class.

v_gene: TRBV11-2; j_gene: TRBJ1-2; d_gene: .; abundance: .; CDR3nt: TGTGCCAGCAGCTTAGCCGGGGGGGGGAGACTTTATGGCTACACCTTC; CDR3aa: CASSLAGGGRLYGYTF
v_gene: TRBV5-4; j_gene: TRBJ1-6; d_gene: TRBD1; abundance: .; CDR3nt: TGTGCCAGCAGCGACGACGGGACAGGGGGCGGTTCACCCCTCCACTTT; CDR3aa: CASSDDGTGGGSPLHF
v_gene: TRBV7-9; j_gene: TRBJ1-2; d_gene: .; abundance: .; CDR3nt: TGTGCCAGCAGCTTAGATATTGTGACGGTTAACTATGGTTACACCTTC; CDR3aa: CASSLDIVTVNYGYTF
v_gene: TRBV30; j_gene: TRBJ1-6; d_gene: .; abundance: .; CDR3nt: TGTGCCCAGAGCAGGGAATATAATTCACCCCTCCACTTT; CDR3aa: CAQSREYNSPLHF
v_gene: TRBV6-5; j_gene: TRBJ2-5; d_gene: TRBD1; abundance: .; CDR3nt: TGTGCCAGCAAGAGGGGGACAGTCCAAGAGACCCAGTACTTC; CDR3aa: CASKRGTVQETQYF
v_gene: TRBV5-6; j_gene: TRBJ2-3; d_gene: TRBD2; abundance: .; CDR3nt: TGTGCCAGCAGCTTTCTAGCGGTGAGCACAGATACGCAGTATTTT; CDR3aa: CASSFLAVSTDTQYF
v_gene: TRBV19; j_gene: TRBJ2-1; d_gene: .; abundance: .; CDR3nt: TGTGCCAGTAGTGTCTGGAGCTCCTACAATGAGCAGTTCTTC; CDR3aa: CASSVWSSYNEQFF
v_gene: TRBV19; j_gene: TRBJ1-6; d_gene: .; abundance: .; CDR3nt: TGTGCCAGTAGTACCATAACTGCCTCCTATAATTCACCCCTCCACTTT; CDR3aa: CASSTITASYNSPLHF
v_gene: TRBV4-1; j_gene: TRBJ1-4; d_gene: .; abundance: once; CDR3nt: TGCGCCAGCAGCCAAGGTCTAGGCCGGGGGGCAACTAATGAAAAACTGTTTTTT; CDR3aa: CASSQGLGRGATNEKLFF
v_gene: TRBV20-1; j_gene: TRBJ1-2; d_gene: TRBD1; abundance: .; CDR3nt: TGCAGCCCGGACAGGGGATCTGGCTACACCTTC; CDR3aa: CSPDRGSGYTF
v_gene: TRBV28; j_gene: TRBJ1-1; d_gene: TRBD1; abundance: .; CDR3nt: TGTGCCAGCAGTGGACCGGGACAGATAAACACTGAAGCTTTCTTT; CDR3aa: CASSGPGQINTEAFF
v_gene: TRBV14; j_gene: TRBJ1-2; d_gene: .; abundance: few; CDR3nt: TGTGCCAGCAGCCAAGAGACCTTCAGGATTTCATATGGCTACACCTTC; CDR3aa: CASSQETFRISYGYTF
v_gene: TRBV6-1; j_gene: TRBJ1-5; d_gene: TRBD1; abundance: .; CDR3nt: TGTGCCAGCAGTGCATCCCGGGACAGGGGTCAGCCCCAGCATTTT; CDR3aa: CASSASRDRGQPQHF
v_gene: TRBV27; j_gene: TRBJ1-1; d_gene: .; abundance: .; CDR3nt: TGTGCCAGCAAACGGGGGGGCACTGAAGCTTTCTTT; CDR3aa: CASKRGGTEAFF
v_gene: TRBV4-1; j_gene: TRBJ1-1; d_gene: .; abundance: .; CDR3nt: TGCGCCAGCAGTCCACGGGGGGGCACTGAAGCTTTCTTT; CDR3aa: CASSPRGGTEAFF
v_gene: TRBV5-4; j_gene: TRBJ2-2; d_gene: TRBD1; abundance: .; CDR3nt: TGTGCCAGCAGCACCCGCGGACAGGGTCACGGGGAGCTGTTTTTT; CDR3aa: CASSTRGQGHGELFF
v_gene: TRBV6-5; j_gene: TRBJ2-7; d_gene: TRBD1; abundance: .; CDR3nt: TGTGCCAGCAGTTGGGACAGGGAAGACGAGCAGTACTTC; CDR3aa: CASSWDREDEQYF
v_gene: TRBV4-3; j_gene: TRBJ1-1; d_gene: TRBD1; abundance: .; CDR3nt: TGCGCCAGCAGCCAGCCGGGACAGCTCGGCACTGAAGCTTTCTTT; CDR3aa: CASSQPGQLGTEAFF
v_gene: TRBV28; j_gene: TRBJ1-3; d_gene: .; abundance: .; CDR3nt: TGTGCCAGCAGTTTCGGTATGGACACCATATATTTT; CDR3aa: CASSFGMDTIYF
v_gene: TRBV5-1; j_gene: TRBJ2-2; d_gene: .; abundance: .; CDR3nt: TGCGCCAGCAGCACGGGGGGACATTTGGCAGGGGAGCTGTTTTTT; CDR3aa: CASSTGGHLAGELFF
v_gene: TRBV15; j_gene: TRBJ1-5; d_gene: .; abundance: .; CDR3nt: TGTGCCACCAGCAGAGGCTACAGGGCAGAACAGCCCCAGCATTTT; CDR3aa: CATSRGYRAEQPQHF
v_gene: TRBV11-2; j_gene: TRBJ2-5; d_gene: TRBD1; abundance: .; CDR3nt: TGTGCCAGCAGCGGCGGGACAGGGGAAGAGACCCAGTACTTC; CDR3aa: CASSGGTGEETQYF
v_gene: TRBV4-1; j_gene: TRBJ2-5; d_gene: .; abundance: .; CDR3nt: TGCGCCAGCAGCCAAGATCACGGTAGAGCGGGTAGGCCGCCCCAAGAGACCCAGTACTTC; CDR3aa: CASSQDHGRAGRPPQETQYF
v_gene: TRBV5-6; j_gene: TRBJ2-7; d_gene: .; abundance: .; CDR3nt: TGTGCCAGCAGCTGGATGACTAACGGCCCCCACGAGCAGTACTTC; CDR3aa: CASSWMTNGPHEQYF
v_gene: TRBV5-1; j_gene: TRBJ2-5; d_gene: TRBD2; abundance: once; CDR3nt: TGCGCCAGCAGTGGGACTAGCGGGGGGCCAGAGACCCAGTACTTC; CDR3aa: CASSGTSGGPETQYF
v_gene: TRBV11-3; j_gene: TRBJ2-1; d_gene: TRBD2; abundance: .; CDR3nt: TGTGCCAGCAGCCTCCGGAACGATCTAGCGGGGGGGCGTGAGCAGTTCTTC; CDR3aa: CASSLRNDLAGGREQFF
v_gene: TRBV13; j_gene: TRBJ2-7; d_gene: TRBD1; abundance: .; CDR3nt: TGTGCCAGCAGCTCGTGGGGACAGGGGCCGTACGAGCAGTACTTC; CDR3aa: CASSSWGQGPYEQYF
v_gene: TRBV2; j_gene: TRBJ2-7; d_gene: .; abundance: .; CDR3nt: TGTGCCAGCAGGAATATGGGGGGCTACGAGCAGTACTTC; CDR3aa: CASRNMGGYEQYF
v_gene: TRBV7-2; j_gene: TRBJ2-3; d_gene: .; abundance: once; CDR3nt: TGTGCCAGCAGCCCAAGTAGCGGAAATACGCAGTATTTT; CDR3aa: CASSPSSGNTQYF
v_gene: TRBV13; j_gene: TRBJ2-5; d_gene: TRBD2; abundance: .; CDR3nt: TGTGCCAGCAGCTATGGGACTAGCGGATACCAAGAGACCCAGTACTTC; CDR3aa: CASSYGTSGYQETQYF
v_gene: TRBV7-6; j_gene: TRBJ2-3; d_gene: TRBD2; abundance: .; CDR3nt: TGTGCCAGCAGCTTACAAATACGGGAGGGGACTAATACGCAGTATTTT; CDR3aa: CASSLQIREGTNTQYF
v_gene: TRBV11-2; j_gene: TRBJ2-3; d_gene: TRBD2; abundance: .; CDR3nt: TGTGCCAGCAGCTTAGGGGCCCTAGCGGGGTGGGGCACAGATACGCAGTATTTT; CDR3aa: CASSLGALAGWGTDTQYF
v_gene: TRBV5-4; j_gene: TRBJ2-7; d_gene: TRBD1; abundance: few; CDR3nt: TGTGCCAGCAGCTCAGGGGGCGGTGGCTACGAGCAGTACTTC; CDR3aa: CASSSGGGGYEQYF
v_gene: TRBV6-5; j_gene: TRBJ1-2; d_gene: .; abundance: once; CDR3nt: TGTGCCAGCAGTTACTCTCCCCAGAACTATGGCTACACCTTC; CDR3aa: CASSYSPQNYGYTF
v_gene: TRBV7-8; j_gene: TRBJ2-2; d_gene: .; abundance: .; CDR3nt: TGTGCCAGCAGCTTCATTTTTCGGGGTAACACCGGGGAGCTGTTTTTT; CDR3aa: CASSFIFRGNTGELFF
v_gene: TRBV6-5; j_gene: TRBJ1-1; d_gene: .; abundance: .; CDR3nt: TGTGCCAGCAGTTATTACGGTAGGAACACTGAAGCTTTCTTT; CDR3aa: CASSYYGRNTEAFF
v_gene: TRBV14; j_gene: TRBJ1-1; d_gene: TRBD1; abundance: .; CDR3nt: TGTGCCAGCAGCCAACACCGGACAGGGGGCGCCCCTGAAGCTTTCTTT; CDR3aa: CASSQHRTGGAPEAFF
v_gene: TRBV5-1; j_gene: TRBJ2-5; d_gene: TRBD1; abundance: .; CDR3nt: TGCGCCAGCAGCTTGAGGGGGCTTGGTGAGACCCAGTACTTC; CDR3aa: CASSLRGLGETQYF
v_gene: TRBV11-3; j_gene: TRBJ2-5; d_gene: .; abundance: .; CDR3nt: TGTGCCAGCAGCTACGGACTAGAGGGGGTAGAGACCCAGTACTTC; CDR3aa: CASSYGLEGVETQYF
v_gene: TRBV9; j_gene: TRBJ1-1; d_gene: .; abundance: .; CDR3nt: TGTGCCAGCAGCCCCCAGGGTCTAAACACTGAAGCTTTCTTT; CDR3aa: CASSPQGLNTEAFF
v_gene: TRBV2; j_gene: TRBJ1-1; d_gene: TRBD1; abundance: .; CDR3nt: TGTGCCAGCAGTCGGACAGGGCTTGAAGCTTTCTTT; CDR3aa: CASSRTGLEAFF
v_gene: TRBV7-9; j_gene: TRBJ2-1; d_gene: TRBD2; abundance: .; CDR3nt: TGTGCCAGCAGCTTAGTAGCCAGCGGGGGAAGTGCAAAGCAGTTCTTC; CDR3aa: CASSLVASGGSAKQFF
v_gene: TRBV7-9; j_gene: TRBJ1-1; d_gene: .; abundance: .; CDR3nt: TGTGCCAGCAGCTTAGACGAAGACAGAGGAGCTTTCTTT; CDR3aa: CASSLDEDRGAFF
v_gene: TRBV6-5; j_gene: TRBJ1-1; d_gene: .; abundance: once; CDR3nt: TGTGCCAGCAGTTACGGGGCTACTGAAGCTTTCTTT; CDR3aa: CASSYGATEAFF
v_gene: TRBV28; j_gene: TRBJ1-2; d_gene: .; abundance: .; CDR3nt: TGTGCCAGCAGTTTCACATCCTATGGCTACACCTTC; CDR3aa: CASSFTSYGYTF
v_gene: TRBV11-2; j_gene: TRBJ1-5; d_gene: .; abundance: .; CDR3nt: TGTGCCAGCAGCTTAGATTTGGGTAGGGGGAGCCAGCCCCAGCATTTT; CDR3aa: CASSLDLGRGSQPQHF
v_gene: TRBV5-4; j_gene: TRBJ2-2; d_gene: TRBD1; abundance: once; CDR3nt: TGTGCCAGCCCCGGACAGGGGAACACCGGGGAGCTGTTTTTT; CDR3aa: CASPGQGNTGELFF
v_gene: TRBV6-5; j_gene: TRBJ1-6; d_gene: .; abundance: .; CDR3nt: TGTGCCAGCAGTTACTCGGCTGGGAGTCGGCCCCTCCACTTT; CDR3aa: CASSYSAGSRPLHF
v_gene: TRBV21-1; j_gene: TRBJ2-2; d_gene: .; abundance: .; CDR3nt: TGTGCCAGCAGCACTGGCGGGGCCACCGGGGAGCTGTTTTTT; CDR3aa: CASSTGGATGELFF
v_gene: TRBV7-8; j_gene: TRBJ1-5; d_gene: .; abundance: once; CDR3nt: TGTGCCAGCAGCTTAGACGGGGACAAGACCCAGCATTTT; CDR3aa: CASSLDGDKTQHF